This TCR beta chain was obtained from a study of tumor-infiltrating lymphocytes in primary liver carcinoma. CDR1 is LGHNA, CDR2 YSLEER, per germline. The CDR3 is made up of 18 amino acids. Making TCR beta cDNA involved roughly 0.55 ug total RNA and a constant-region primer. Construction of TCR beta libraries relied on three successive nested multiplex PCR rounds employing slightly modified ARM-PCR. Researchers ran the first two PCR rounds for roughly 10 cycles each with TRBV1-TRBV30 forward primers and a C-beta reverse primer. TCRdb analysed the multiplex PCR reads with MiXCR anew, one entry per CDR3 protein. The sample lists about 23,000 distinct CDR3 sequences; 60% to 80% were seen once. Study-level results: Present in all five tumor regions were only about 7-25% of the top clones. Tumor-blood pairs (like tumor-adjacent pairs) overlapped less than tumor region pairs did. Tumor specimens were characterized by a significantly higher top-250-clone fraction than blood (p = 0.039).

Investigators took RNA and DNA out together from 20-30 mg of unsorted bulk tissue. Patients underwent resection of primary liver carcinoma. The count of this clonotype is one. Its antigen remains unidentified. A read error is likely, as this CDR3 ends without the conserved phenylalanine or tryptophan. Sequencing was performed on liver tumor tissue from sampling region 5. Sample subset: tumor region T5, tumor centre. V gene TRBV4-3 combines with J gene TRBJ2-7; perhaps D is TRBD1 or TRBD2 (5 bases each). This clonotype was sampled from a woman in her 30s with primary liver carcinoma and hepatitis B virus infection. The CDR3 DNA reads as TGCGCCAGCAGCCAAGCTGTGACTGGGGGTCACAATAGCTACGAACAGTACTAC. Translation gives CASSQAVTGGHNSYEQYY.